This T cell receptor (beta chain) was captured in a study of T cell changes during pregnancy in multiple sclerosis. Trimming took 4 bases from V and 4 from J, leaving 5 bases between them. CDR3 length: 12 amino acids. Germline V lookup: CDR1 MDHEN, CDR2 SYDVKM. The protocol was immunoSEQ multiplex PCR, while the TCRdb copy is restricted to in-frame clones and leaves out a portion. This repertoire shows 35,000 to 50,000 clones, roughly nine tenths found once; its top ten account for around 0.48%. This clone is a singleton in its sample. Specimen: CD4+ T cells from peripheral blood mononuclear cells, collected in the third trimester of pregnancy. V and J are TRBV28 and TRBJ1-5, with D uncertain. The receptor comes from a female donor in good health, enrolled as a control in a pregnancy study. The CDR3 nucleotides are TGTGCCAGCAGTTCCCCGAATCAGCCCCAGCATTTT. The encoded protein is CASSSPNQPQHF.